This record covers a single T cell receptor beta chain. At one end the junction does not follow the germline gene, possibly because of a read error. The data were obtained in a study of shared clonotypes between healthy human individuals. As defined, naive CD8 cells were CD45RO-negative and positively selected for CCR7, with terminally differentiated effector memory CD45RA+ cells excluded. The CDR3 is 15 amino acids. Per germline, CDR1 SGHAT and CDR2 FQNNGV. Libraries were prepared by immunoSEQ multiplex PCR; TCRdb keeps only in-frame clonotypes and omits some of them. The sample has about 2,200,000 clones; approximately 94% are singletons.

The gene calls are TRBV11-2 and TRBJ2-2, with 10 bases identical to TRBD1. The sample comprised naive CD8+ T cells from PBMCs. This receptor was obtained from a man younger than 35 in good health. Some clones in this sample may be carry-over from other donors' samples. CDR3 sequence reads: CTSSSRDRGIGELFF. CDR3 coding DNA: TGTACCAGCAGCTCCCGGGACAGGGGAATCGGGGAGCTGTTTTTT.